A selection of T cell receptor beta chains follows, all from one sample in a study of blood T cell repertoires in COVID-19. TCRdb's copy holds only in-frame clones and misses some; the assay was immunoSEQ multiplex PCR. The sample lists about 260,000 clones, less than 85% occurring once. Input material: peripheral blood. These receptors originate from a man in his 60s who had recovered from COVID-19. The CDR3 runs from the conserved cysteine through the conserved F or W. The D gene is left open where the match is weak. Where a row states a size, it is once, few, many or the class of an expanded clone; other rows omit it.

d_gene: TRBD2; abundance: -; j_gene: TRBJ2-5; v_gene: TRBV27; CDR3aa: CASSNPSSGEETQYF; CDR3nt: TGTGCCAGCAGTAACCCCTCTAGCGGGGAAGAGACCCAGTACTTC
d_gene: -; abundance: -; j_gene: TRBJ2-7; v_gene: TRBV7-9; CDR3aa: CASSYDRHPYEQYF; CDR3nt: TGTGCCAGCAGTTATGACAGGCACCCCTACGAGCAGTACTTC
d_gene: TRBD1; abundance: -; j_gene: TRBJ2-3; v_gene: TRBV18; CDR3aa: CASSPAGTGSTDTQYF; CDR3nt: TGTGCCAGCTCACCAGCCGGGACAGGTAGCACAGATACGCAGTATTTT
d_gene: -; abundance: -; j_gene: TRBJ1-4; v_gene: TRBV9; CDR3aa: CASSSRGEGNEKLFF; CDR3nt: TGTGCCAGCAGCTCACGAGGGGAGGGGAATGAAAAACTGTTTTTT
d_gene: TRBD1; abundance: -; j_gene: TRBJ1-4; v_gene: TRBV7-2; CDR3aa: CASSLGDRGSEKLFF; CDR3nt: TGTGCCAGCAGCTTAGGGGACAGGGGGAGTGAAAAACTGTTTTTT
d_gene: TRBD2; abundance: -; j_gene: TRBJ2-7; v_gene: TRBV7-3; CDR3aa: CASSFGLASEQYF; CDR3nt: TGTGCCAGCAGCTTCGGACTAGCTTCCGAGCAGTACTTC
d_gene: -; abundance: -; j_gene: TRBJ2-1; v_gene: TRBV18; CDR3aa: CASSPGGNEQFF; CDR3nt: TGTGCCAGCTCACCTGGGGGGAATGAGCAGTTCTTC
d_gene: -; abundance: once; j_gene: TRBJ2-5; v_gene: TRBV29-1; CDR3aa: CSVVQGGETQYF; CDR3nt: TGCAGCGTTGTCCAGGGGGGAGAGACCCAGTACTTC
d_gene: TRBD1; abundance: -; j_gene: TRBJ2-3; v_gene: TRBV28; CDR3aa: CASSKTGVDTQYF; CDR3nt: TGTGCCAGCAGTAAGACAGGGGTAGATACGCAGTATTTT
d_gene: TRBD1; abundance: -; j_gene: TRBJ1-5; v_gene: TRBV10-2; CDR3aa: CASTRSGTDSNQPQHF; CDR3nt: TGCGCCAGCACCCGATCCGGGACAGATAGCAATCAGCCCCAGCATTTT
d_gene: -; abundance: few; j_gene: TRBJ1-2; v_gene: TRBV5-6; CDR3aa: CASSPGGRGNIGYTF; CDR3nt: TGTGCCAGCAGCCCCGGTGGAAGGGGGAATATTGGCTACACCTTC
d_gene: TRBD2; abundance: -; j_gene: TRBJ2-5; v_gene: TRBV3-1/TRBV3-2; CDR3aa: CASSPRGGGTQYF; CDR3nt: TGTGCCAGCAGCCCACGGGGGGGTGGTACCCAGTACTTC
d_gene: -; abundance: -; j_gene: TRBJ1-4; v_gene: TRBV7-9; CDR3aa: CASSLTREKLFF; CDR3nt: TGTGCCAGCAGCTTAACTCGTGAAAAACTGTTTTTT
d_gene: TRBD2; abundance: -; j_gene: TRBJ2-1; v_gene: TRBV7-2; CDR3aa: CASSPQGLAGGNEQFF; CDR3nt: TGTGCCAGCAGCCCTCAGGGACTAGCGGGGGGCAATGAGCAGTTCTTC
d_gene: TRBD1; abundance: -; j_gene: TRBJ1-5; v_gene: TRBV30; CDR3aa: CAWGENRGQPQHF; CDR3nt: TGTGCCTGGGGGGAGAACAGGGGTCAGCCCCAGCATTTT
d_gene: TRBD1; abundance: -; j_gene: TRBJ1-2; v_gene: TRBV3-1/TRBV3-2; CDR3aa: CASSHTGVGYTF; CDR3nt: TGTGCCAGCAGCCACACAGGGGTTGGCTACACCTTC
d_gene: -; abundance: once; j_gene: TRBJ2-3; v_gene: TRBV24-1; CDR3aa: CATSDSVPGGAGYTQYF; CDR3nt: TGTGCCACCAGTGACTCCGTCCCAGGAGGGGCTGGTTATACGCAGTATTTT
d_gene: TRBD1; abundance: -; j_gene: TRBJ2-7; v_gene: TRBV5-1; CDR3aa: CASSYGRGRPYEQYF; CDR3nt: TGCGCCAGCAGCTACGGCAGGGGGCGCCCCTACGAGCAGTACTTC
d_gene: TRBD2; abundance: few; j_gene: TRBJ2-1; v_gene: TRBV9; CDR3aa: CASTGGSYNEQFF; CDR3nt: TGTGCCAGCACGGGAGGTTCCTACAATGAGCAGTTCTTC
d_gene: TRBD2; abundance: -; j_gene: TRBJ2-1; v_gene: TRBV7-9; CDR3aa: CASSPPSGRVHEQFF; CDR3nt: TGTGCCAGCAGCCCTCCTAGCGGGAGGGTCCATGAGCAGTTCTTC
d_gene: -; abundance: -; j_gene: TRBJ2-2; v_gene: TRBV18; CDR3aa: CASSPPTAGRRTGELFF; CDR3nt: TGTGCCAGCTCACCGCCGACGGCGGGAAGGAGAACCGGGGAGCTGTTTTTT
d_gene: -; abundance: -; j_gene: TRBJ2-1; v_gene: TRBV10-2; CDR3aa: CASSDGVDEQFF; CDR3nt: TGCGCCAGCAGTGACGGGGTGGATGAGCAGTTCTTC
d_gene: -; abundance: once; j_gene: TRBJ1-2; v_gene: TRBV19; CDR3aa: CASSISGYGYTF; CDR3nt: TGTGCCAGTAGTATATCAGGGTATGGCTACACCTTC
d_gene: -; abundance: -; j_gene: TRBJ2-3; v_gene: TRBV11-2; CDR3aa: CASSQVPPPRDTQYF; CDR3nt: TGTGCCAGCAGCCAAGTTCCACCCCCGCGGGATACGCAGTATTTT
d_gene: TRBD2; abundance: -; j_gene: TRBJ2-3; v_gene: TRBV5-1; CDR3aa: CASSLESGRADTQYF; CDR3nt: TGCGCCAGCAGCTTGGAAAGCGGGAGGGCAGATACGCAGTATTTT
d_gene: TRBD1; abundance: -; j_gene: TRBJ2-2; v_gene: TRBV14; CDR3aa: CASSHIGQGKAGELFF; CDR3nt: TGTGCCAGCAGCCACATCGGACAGGGAAAGGCCGGGGAGCTGTTTTTT
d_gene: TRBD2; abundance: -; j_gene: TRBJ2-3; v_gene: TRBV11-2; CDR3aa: CASSLGGGATDTQYF; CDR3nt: TGTGCCAGCAGCTTAGGCGGGGGGGCAACAGATACGCAGTATTTT
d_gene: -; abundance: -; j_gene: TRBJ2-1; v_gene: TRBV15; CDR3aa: CATSRLSSNEQFF; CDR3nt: TGTGCCACCAGCAGACTTAGCAGCAATGAGCAGTTCTTC
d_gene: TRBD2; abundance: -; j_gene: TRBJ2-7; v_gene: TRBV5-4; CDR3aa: CASSLGLAGTSYEQYF; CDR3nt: TGTGCCAGCAGCTTGGGTCTAGCGGGAACTTCCTACGAGCAGTACTTC
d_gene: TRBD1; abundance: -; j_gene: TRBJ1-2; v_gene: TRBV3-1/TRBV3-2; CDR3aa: CASSQVGTVHGYTF; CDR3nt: TGTGCCAGCAGCCAGGTTGGGACAGTACATGGCTACACCTTC
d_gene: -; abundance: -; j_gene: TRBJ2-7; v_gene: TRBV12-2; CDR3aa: CASRLGPPSGRVYEQYF; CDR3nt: TGTGCAAGTCGCTTAGGACCCCCTAGCGGGAGGGTCTACGAGCAGTACTTC
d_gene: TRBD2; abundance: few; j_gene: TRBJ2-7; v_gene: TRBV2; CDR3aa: CASSDPSGTSYEQYF; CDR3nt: TGTGCCAGCAGTGATCCTAGCGGGACCTCCTACGAGCAGTACTTC
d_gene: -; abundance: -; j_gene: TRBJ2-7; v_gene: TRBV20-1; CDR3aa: CSARLTYEQYF; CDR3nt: TGCAGTGCTAGACTAACCTACGAGCAGTACTTC
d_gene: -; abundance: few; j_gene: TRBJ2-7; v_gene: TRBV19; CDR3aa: CASSLQGYEQYF; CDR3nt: TGTGCCAGTAGTCTACAGGGCTACGAGCAGTACTTC
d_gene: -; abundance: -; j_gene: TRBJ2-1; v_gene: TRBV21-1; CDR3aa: CASSTLAGEQFF; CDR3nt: TGTGCCAGCAGCACCCTAGCGGGGGAGCAGTTCTTC
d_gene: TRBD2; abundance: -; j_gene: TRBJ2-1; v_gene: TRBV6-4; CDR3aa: CASSDHGLAGVDEQFF; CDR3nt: TGTGCCAGCAGTGACCACGGACTAGCGGGAGTCGATGAGCAGTTCTTC
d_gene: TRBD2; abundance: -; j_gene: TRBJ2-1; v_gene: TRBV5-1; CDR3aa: CASSLGETSGIVEQFF; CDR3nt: TGCGCCAGCAGCTTGGGCGAGACTAGCGGGATTGTTGAGCAGTTCTTC
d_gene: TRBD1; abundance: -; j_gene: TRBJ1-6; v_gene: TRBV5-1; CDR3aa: CASSSGTDNSPLHF; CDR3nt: TGCGCCAGCAGCTCCGGGACAGATAATTCACCCCTCCACTTT
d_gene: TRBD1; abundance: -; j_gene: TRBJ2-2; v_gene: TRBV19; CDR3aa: CASSSGTGGFGELFF; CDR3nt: TGTGCCAGTAGCTCCGGGACAGGGGGGTTCGGGGAGCTGTTTTTT
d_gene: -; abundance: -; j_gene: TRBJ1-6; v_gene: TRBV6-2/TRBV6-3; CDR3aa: CASSYSGRQGTPLHF; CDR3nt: TGTGCCAGCAGTTACTCGGGTCGGCAGGGGACACCCCTCCACTTT
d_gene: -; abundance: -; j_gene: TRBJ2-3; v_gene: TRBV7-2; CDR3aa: CASSWGRVRADTQYF; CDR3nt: TGTGCCAGCAGCTGGGGGCGGGTACGGGCAGATACGCAGTATTTT
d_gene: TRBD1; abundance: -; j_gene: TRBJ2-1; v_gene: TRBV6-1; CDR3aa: CASSGRQGASSYNEQFF; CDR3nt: TGTGCCAGCAGTGGGAGACAGGGGGCGAGCTCCTACAATGAGCAGTTCTTC
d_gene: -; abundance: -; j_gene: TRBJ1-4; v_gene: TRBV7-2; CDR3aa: CASSNSNEKLFF; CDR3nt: TGTGCCAGCAGCAACTCAAATGAAAAACTGTTTTTT
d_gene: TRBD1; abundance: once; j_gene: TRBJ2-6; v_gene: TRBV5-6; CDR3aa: CASSSTGTEAFNGANVLTF; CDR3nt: TGTGCCAGCAGCTCAACCGGGACAGAAGCATTTAATGGGGCCAACGTCCTGACTTTC
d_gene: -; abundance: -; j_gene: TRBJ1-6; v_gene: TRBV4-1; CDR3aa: CASSQGQTYNSPLHF; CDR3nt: TGCGCCAGCAGCCAAGGACAGACTTATAATTCACCCCTCCACTTT